This TCR beta chain was sequenced in a study of early T cells in non-severe SARS-CoV-2 infection. The overall study: Bulk RNA isolated from unsorted whole blood underwent sequencing; chains were not paired. Study-wide points: In VDJdb matching, anti-spike CD8 responses were favored while private and CD4 specificities went missing.

The CDR3 covers 13 residues. The germline V gene has CDR1 KGHSH and CDR2 LQKENI. Trimming removed 3 bases from V and 1 base from J, with 6 bases in between. As part of library construction, unique molecular identifiers were attached to individual cDNA molecules. Via MiXCR, TCRdb re-called the 5' RACE reads, giving one row per CDR3 protein. Of 45,000 to 60,000 distinct CDR3 sequences listed, approximately 10% are singletons. Comments on this clonotype: What it binds is unknown.

The sequence was collected from an adult who was a healthcare worker with PCR-confirmed SARS-CoV-2 infection or an uninfected control (not recorded which). The genes are TRBV18 and TRBJ2-5; unclear D gene. The sequencing input was whole blood. As DNA, the CDR3 is TGTGCCAGCTCACCCCCCCTCCAAGAGACCCAGTACTTC. Encoded protein: CASSPPLQETQYF.